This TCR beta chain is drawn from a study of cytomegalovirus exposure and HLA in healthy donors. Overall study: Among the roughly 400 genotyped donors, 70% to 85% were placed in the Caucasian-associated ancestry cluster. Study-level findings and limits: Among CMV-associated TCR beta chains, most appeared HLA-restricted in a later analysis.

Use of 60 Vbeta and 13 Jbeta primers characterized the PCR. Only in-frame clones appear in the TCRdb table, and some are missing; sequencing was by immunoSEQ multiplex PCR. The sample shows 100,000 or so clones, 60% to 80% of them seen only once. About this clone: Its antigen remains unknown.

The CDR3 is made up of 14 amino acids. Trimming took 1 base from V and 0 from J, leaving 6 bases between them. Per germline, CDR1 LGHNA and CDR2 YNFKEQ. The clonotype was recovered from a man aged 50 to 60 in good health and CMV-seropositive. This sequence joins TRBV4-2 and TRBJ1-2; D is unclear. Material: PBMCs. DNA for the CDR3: TGTGCCAGCAGCCAAGCTAGTTCTAACTATGGCTACACCTTC. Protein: CASSQASSNYGYTF.